The entry that follows covers one T cell receptor beta chain sequence. What it binds is unknown. Culture lasted 10 days before CD4+ T cell isolation. Two-dose vaccination with either BNT162b2 or mRNA-1273 was given to the participants. The data are from a study of vaccination effects on CD4 cells after COVID-19. Measured with immunoSEQ multiplex PCR; TCRdb has only the in-frame clones, and not every one. The repertoire includes 40,000 to 45,000 clones, 55% to 80% of them detected once, and 7.7% sits in the top ten. The receptor comes from a human donor who received a COVID-19 vaccine. Sample: CD4+ T cells from PBMCs cultured without peptide, taken after COVID-19 vaccination.

For the CDR3, the DNA is TGCGCCAGCAGCCAATATACGAGGGGGATGGTTGCAACTAATGAAAAACTGTTTTTT. Translating it yields CASSQYTRGMVATNEKLFF. The chain couples TRBV4-1 to TRBJ1-4, with a weak D call TRBD1 (6 bases). This CDR3 is 19 amino acids long. With 2 bases removed from V and 0 bases from J, the gap between germline ends came to 19 bases. Germline V gene sequence: CDR1 MGHRA, CDR2 YSYEKL.